The 13 T cell receptor beta chains presented below share a single source sample, sequenced in a study of OX40 agonist ivuxolimab in advanced cancers. The method was immunoSEQ multiplex PCR; TCRdb's version includes in-frame clones alone and lacks a portion of them. The sample includes 90,000 or so clones, about 90% seen only once; the top ten take 6.5% to 8.5%. This material consisted of CD4+ or CD8+ T cells sorted from blood, taken in a trial of the OX40 agonist ivuxolimab. The source of these receptors is an adult with an advanced solid tumor such as melanoma, head and neck, liver or kidney cancer.

The gene calls are TRBV9 and TRBJ2-3; a possible D gene is TRBD2 (6 bases). The CDR3 runs to 16 residues. The ends were cut back, 0 bases at V and 3 bases at J, with 14 bases in the middle. Germline lookup yields CDR1 SGDLS and CDR2 YYNGEE. CDR3 region: CASSVGSGGATDTQYF. The CDR3 DNA reads TGTGCCAGCAGCGTAGGAAGTGGCGGGGCGACAGATACGCAGTATTTT.

The V and J genes are TRBV29-1 and TRBJ2-1; no reliable D call. CDR1 and CDR2 (germline): SQVTM, ANQGSEA. CDR3 length: 11 amino acids. The ends were cut back, 4 bases at V and 4 bases at J, with 5 bases in the middle. The DNA for the CDR3 is TGCAGCGTTGTGCAGTACAATGAGCAGTTCTTC. Encoded protein: CSVVQYNEQFF.

This sequence joins TRBV6-6 and TRBJ2-1, with 11 nucleotides matching TRBD2. Germline CDR1 MNHNY, CDR2 SVGAGI (reference sequence). The CDR3 covers 16 residues. V gave up 6 bases and J gave up 7 bases; unmatched junction bases: 11. CDR3: CASRTRGLAGGNEQFF. The CDR3 nucleotides are TGTGCCAGCAGAACCAGGGGGCTAGCGGGGGGAAATGAGCAGTTCTTC.

V and J are TRBV29-1 and TRBJ2-2, with D perhaps assigned TRBD1 or TRBD2 (5 bases each). V was clipped by 1 base and J by 7 bases, with 7 bases between them. Germline CDR1 SQVTM, CDR2 ANQGSEA. This CDR3 region has 12 residues. The CDR3 bases are TGCAGCGTTGAAGGGGGACGCGGGGAGCTGTTTTTT. It specifies CSVEGGRGELFF.

In its sample, this clone was seen a few times. The chain employs TRBV30 and TRBJ2-2; D is possibly TRBD1 (6 bases). V shed 8 bases and J shed 2 bases, with 9 bases lying between them. Looked up from germline, CDR1 is GTSNPN and CDR2 is SVGIG (reference sequence). The CDR3 is 12 residues long. The CDR3: CAGDTNTGELFF. The CDR3 DNA follows: TGTGCCGGGGACACAAACACCGGGGAGCTGTTTTTT.

The V gene is TRBV6-5, the J gene TRBJ2-7; no reliable D call. The CDR3 totals 14 residues. V was clipped by 3 bases and J by 5 bases, with 14 bases between them. Germline assignment: CDR1 MNHEY and CDR2 SVGAGI. The CDR3 sequence is CASSYSSVGDEQYV. The DNA for the CDR3 is TGTGCCAGCAGTTATTCTTCAGTCGGAGACGAGCAGTACGTC.

The CDR3, as DNA: TGTGCCAGCAGCGTAACGTCAGGGGTTGCCACTGAAGCTTTCTTT. Encoded protein: CASSVTSGVATEAFF. This chain uses TRBV9 with TRBJ1-1, with D possibly being TRBD1 (6 bases). V gave up 1 base and J gave up 4 bases, with 14 bases separating them. CDR3 length: 15 residues. Germline V gene data show CDR1 as SGDLS and CDR2 as YYNGEE.

This sequence joins TRBV11-3 and TRBJ1-2, with D perhaps matching TRBD1 (6 bases). Trimming removed 5 bases at V and 4 bases at J, with 11 bases between. The germline V gene has CDR1 SGHNT and CDR2 YENEEA. The CDR3 consists of 13 residues. The CDR3 protein is CASSGQGTYGYTF. The CDR3 DNA reads TGTGCCAGCAGCGGTCAGGGGACCTATGGCTACACCTTC.

The chain has TRBV30 and TRBJ2-1; D uncertain. V dropped 0 bases and J dropped 5 bases, with 5 bases sitting between them. Germline assignment: CDR1 GTSNPN and CDR2 SVGIG (reference sequence). CDR3 length: 12 amino acids. The CDR3, as DNA: TGTGCCTGGAGTGTTTCTAACAATGAGCAGTTCTTC. This sequence encodes CAWSVSNNEQFF.

The chain has TRBV28 and TRBJ1-4, with TRBD1 identical over 7 bases. The CDR3 covers 14 residues. V shed 7 bases, J shed 8 bases, and the junction held 10 bases outside the gene matches. CDR1 and CDR2 (germline): MDHEN, SYDVKM. CDR3 sequence (DNA): TGTGCCAGCATTAGGCAGGGGGTCATCGAAAAACTGTTTTTT. This sequence encodes CASIRQGVIEKLFF.

The genes are TRBV6-5 and TRBJ1-1; D unresolved. The CDR3 contains 13 residues. Trimming left V 8 bases short and J 7 bases short, with 17 bases between. Germline V gene sequence: CDR1 MNHEY, CDR2 SVGAGI. The CDR3 protein is CASGNNGWVEAFF. The CDR3, as DNA: TGTGCCAGCGGCAATAACGGGTGGGTTGAAGCTTTCTTT.

The rearrangement joins TRBV7-3 to TRBJ2-1, with TRBD2 matching 11 bases. The CDR3 consists of 16 residues. CDR1 and CDR2 from the germline V gene are SGHTA and FQGTGA. The V and J ends lost 2 bases and 5 bases, in that order; junction bases with no gene match: 5. The CDR3 coding sequence is TGTGCCAGCAGCTTATTGGGGACTAGCGGTAACAATGAGCAGTTCTTC. This sequence encodes CASSLLGTSGNNEQFF.

V is TRBV19 and J is TRBJ1-5; D is undetermined. There are 12 residues in the CDR3. The V gene lost 1 base and the J gene lost 7 bases, with 5 bases spanning the gap. CDR1 and CDR2 from the germline V gene are LNHDA and SQIVND (reference sequence). In nucleotides, the CDR3 is TGTGCCAGTAGTATAGGTGGACAGCCCCAGCATTTT. Residues: CASSIGGQPQHF.